Listed here is a single T cell receptor beta chain. The data are from a study of siplizumab effects on memory and regulatory T cells. The repertoire was sequenced with immunoSEQ multiplex PCR; TCRdb's copy has only in-frame clones and lacks some. The table records 50,000 to 75,000 clones, roughly 85% of them present only once. In germline, CDR1 is SGHAT, CDR2 FQNNGV. V was pared by 4 bases and J by 0 bases, with 9 bases between. This CDR3 is built from 15 residues. This receptor was identified in a human donor in good health. Sequenced input: memory CD4+ T cells sorted from blood. This chain connects TRBV11-2 to TRBJ2-2; D is unclear. For the CDR3, the DNA is TGTGCCAGCAGCTCTGGTCTAGCGAACACCGGGGAGCTGTTTTTT. It specifies CASSSGLANTGELFF. Together with reference TRBV11-2 and TRBJ2-2, the CDR3 gives the full variable domain: EAGVAQSPRYKIIEKRQSVAFWCNPISGHATLYWYQQILGQGPKLLIQFQNNGVVDDSQLPKDRFSAERLKGVDSTLKIQPAKLEDSAVYLCASSSGLANTGELFFGEGSRLTVL.